One sample yielded the 29 T cell receptor beta chains listed below, sequenced in a study of T cell responses to AZD1222 COVID-19 vaccine. Some clones are missing from TCRdb's copy, which holds only in-frame ones; the method was immunoSEQ multiplex PCR. The sample carries roughly 65,000 clones, around nine tenths recorded once. The material was peripheral blood, obtained on day 0 of AZD1222 vaccination. Source of these receptors: an adult in good health.

The chain couples TRBV5-1 to TRBJ2-2, with TRBD1 as a possible D gene (7 bases). V was cut by 2 bases and J by 6 bases, with 17 bases left in between. The CDR3 has 16 amino acids. CDR1 is SGHRS and CDR2 is YFSETQ in the germline V gene. CDR3 DNA sequence: TGCGCCAGCAGCTTACAGGGGCGACGACTAGCCGGGGAGCTGTTTTTT. Translation: CASSLQGRRLAGELFF.

This chain links TRBV10-2 with TRBJ2-7, with 10 positions matching TRBD1. V lost 7 bases to trimming and J lost 8 bases; unmatched junction nucleotides: 8. The CDR3 covers 13 residues. Germline assignment: CDR1 WSHSY and CDR2 SAAADI. The CDR3 nucleotides read TGCGCCAGCACCCAAACTGACAGGGGGCAGCAGTACTTC. This translates into CASTQTDRGQQYF.

This chain joins TRBV11-3 and TRBJ2-1; D unresolved. Germline values: CDR1 SGHNT, CDR2 YENEEA. With 3 bases removed from V and 4 bases from J, the gap between germline ends came to 4 bases. The CDR3 runs to 12 residues. In nucleotides, the CDR3 is TGTGCCAGCAGCTTCGGGTACAATGAGCAGTTCTTC. Amino acid sequence: CASSFGYNEQFF.

V usage is TRBV28 and J usage is TRBJ1-5, with TRBD1 as a possible D gene (5 bases). With 7 bases removed from V and 0 bases from J, the gap between germline ends came to 13 bases. CDR1 and CDR2 from the germline V gene are MDHEN and SYDVKM. The CDR3 has 15 residues. DNA of the CDR3: TGTGCCAGCATTGGGGGGATTTATAGCAATCAGCCCCAGCATTTT. Translated, it gives CASIGGIYSNQPQHF. The complete variable domain, with remaining parts taken from reference TRBV28 and TRBJ1-5, reads DVKVTQSSRYLVKRTGEKVFLECVQDMDHENMFWYRQDPGLGLRLIYFSYDVKMKEKGDIPEGYSVSREKKERFSLILESASTNQTSMYLCASIGGIYSNQPQHFGDGTRLSIL.

The V and J genes are TRBV30 and TRBJ2-4; no reliable D call. The CDR3 spans 11 residues. Trimming stripped 0 bases from V and 8 bases from J, with 5 bases between. CDR1 is GTSNPN, CDR2 SVGIG, per germline (reference sequence). As DNA, the CDR3 is TGTGCCTGGAGTGTAACCCACATTCAGTACTTC. It specifies CAWSVTHIQYF.

V usage is TRBV6-4 and J usage is TRBJ2-1; D is undetermined. V was pared by 6 bases and J by 0 bases, with 12 bases between. The CDR3 loop spans 15 amino acids. Germline CDR1 is MRHNA and CDR2 is SNTAGT. The CDR3 loop reads CASSTEVGSYNEQFF. In DNA form, the CDR3 reads TGTGCCAGCAGCACAGAGGTGGGCTCCTACAATGAGCAGTTCTTC.

The gene calls are TRBV27 and TRBJ2-7; the match to TRBD1 covers 8 bases. V gave up 2 bases and J gave up 3 bases; unmatched junction bases: 0. The CDR3 is 13 residues long. Germline V lookup: CDR1 MNHEY, CDR2 SMNVEV (reference sequence). The DNA of the CDR3 is TGTGCCAGCAGTTTAACAGGGGGCTACGAGCAGTACTTC. As protein: CASSLTGGYEQYF.

The chain joins TRBV5-1 to TRBJ2-6, with unresolved D. Trimming left V 0 bases short and J 2 bases short, with 6 bases between. CDR1 and CDR2 from the germline V gene are SGHRS and YFSETQ. The CDR3 has 15 residues. DNA of the CDR3: TGCGCCAGCAGCTTGGCCCTAGCTGGGGCCAACGTCCTGACTTTC. This sequence encodes CASSLALAGANVLTF.

This chain links TRBV6-5 with TRBJ1-2; TRBD1 is a possible D gene (6 bases). The V end was cut by 6 bases, the J end by 2 bases, with 10 bases between. This CDR3 has 13 residues. Germline values: CDR1 MNHEY, CDR2 SVGAGI. CDR3 in amino acids: CASRPQGNYGYTF. The CDR3 coding sequence is TGTGCCAGCAGACCTCAGGGGAACTATGGCTACACCTTC.

V gene TRBV2 combines with J gene TRBJ1-2, with 11 bases fitting TRBD1. The CDR3 runs 16 residues. J lost 4 bases, V lost 3 bases, and 7 bases had no gene match. The germline gives CDR1 SNHLY, CDR2 FYNNEI. CDR3: CASSEGGTGGIYGYTF. As DNA, the CDR3 is TGTGCCAGCAGTGAGGGTGGGACAGGGGGGATCTATGGCTACACCTTC.

The chain joins TRBV11-1 to TRBJ1-3; D is undetermined. In germline, CDR1 is SGHAT, CDR2 FQDESV (reference sequence). The ends were cut back, 3 bases at V and 2 bases at J, with 11 bases in the middle. The CDR3 sequence is 15 residues long. The CDR3 DNA reads as TGTGCCAGCAGCTTTGGTTTACTCGCTGGAAACACCATATATTTT. It specifies CASSFGLLAGNTIYF.

V and J are TRBV11-2 and TRBJ2-2, with TRBD2 matching 8 bases. This CDR3 has 17 residues. CDR1 SGHAT and CDR2 FQNNGV come from the germline V gene. Trimming at V came to 4 bases and at J to 6 bases, leaving 13 bases not matched to a gene. The CDR3 sequence: CASSWGGSGRLSGELFF. Here the CDR3 DNA reads TGTGCCAGCAGCTGGGGAGGGAGCGGGAGATTGTCCGGGGAGCTGTTTTTT.

CDR3 sequence reads: CASDRQAAANEKLFF. In nucleotides, the CDR3 is TGTGCCAGCGACCGGCAGGCGGCAGCTAATGAAAAACTGTTTTTT. The chain links TRBV6-5 to TRBJ1-4; D uncertain. V was trimmed by 8 bases and J by 3 bases, leaving 16 bases between them. The CDR3 contains 15 residues. CDR1 and CDR2 from the germline V gene are MNHEY and SVGAGI.

The rearrangement joins TRBV29-1 to TRBJ1-3, with D maybe TRBD1 (5 bases). This CDR3 contains 14 residues. Trimming removed 6 bases at V and 0 bases at J, with 12 bases between. Germline CDR1 is SQVTM and CDR2 is ANQGSEA. CDR3 loop: CSVGTGPSGNTIYF. In DNA, the CDR3 is TGCAGCGTGGGGACCGGGCCCTCTGGAAACACCATATATTTT.

The genes are TRBV7-3 and TRBJ1-5; the D is unclear. The CDR3 covers 13 residues. The V end was cut by 2 bases, the J end by 5 bases, with 7 bases between. Germline CDR1 is SGHTA and CDR2 is FQGTGA. The DNA for the CDR3 is TGTGCCAGCAGCTTATCGCCGGATCAGCCCCAGCATTTT. Translation gives CASSLSPDQPQHF.

CDR3 nucleotides: TGTGCCAGCTCGGGACAGGCCTCCTACGAGCAGTACTTC. This translates into CASSGQASYEQYF. This sequence joins TRBV18 and TRBJ2-7; TRBD1 matches 8 bases. V was pared by 6 bases and J by 0 bases, with 1 base of the junction left unmatched. The CDR3 has 13 amino acids. Germline V gene data show CDR1 as KGHSH and CDR2 as LQKENI.

The chain employs TRBV10-2 and TRBJ1-2; the match to TRBD1 covers 9 bases. Trimming removed 6 bases from V and 4 bases from J; junction bases left unmatched: 6. Germline CDR1 reads WSHSY; CDR2 reads SAAADI. The CDR3 has 14 residues. CDR3 sequence reads: CASRELTGGYGYTF. The CDR3 bases are TGCGCCAGCAGGGAACTGACAGGGGGCTATGGCTACACCTTC.

The chain is built from TRBV30 and TRBJ1-2; D perhaps matches TRBD1 (5 bases). Trimming took off 8 bases at V and 8 bases at J, with 21 bases between the two ends. Germline V gene data show CDR1 as GTSNPN and CDR2 as SVGIG (reference sequence). This CDR3 is 13 amino acids long. CDR3 in amino acids: CAGHLDSTRGYTF. The CDR3 DNA is TGTGCCGGCCACCTTGACAGTACCCGCGGCTACACCTTC.

The chain uses TRBV18 and TRBJ1-2, with no clear D. The CDR3 has 13 residues. Germline V gene lookup returns CDR1 KGHSH and CDR2 LQKENI. V gave up 4 bases and J gave up 5 bases, with 11 bases separating them. CDR3 amino acids: CASSLDGAYGYTF. CDR3 DNA: TGTGCCAGCTCACTAGACGGAGCTTATGGCTACACCTTC.

The DNA for the CDR3 is TGTGCCACCAGGGGAAGATTCGAGCAGTTCTTC. Its protein product is CATRGRFEQFF. This sequence joins TRBV24-1 and TRBJ2-1; the D is unclear. CDR1 is KGHDR and CDR2 is SFDVKD in the germline V gene. The CDR3 has 11 amino acids. V lost 7 bases to trimming and J lost 10 bases, with 10 bases between them.

This clone was observed a few times. CDR3 bases: TGTGCCAGCAGCGTAGCGAGCACTAGCGCAAGCACAGATACGCAGTATTTT. It specifies CASSVASTSASTDTQYF. J is TRBJ2-3 and V is TRBV9, with TRBD2 matching 7 bases. The V segment lost 0 bases and the J segment 0 bases; nucleotides outside the gene matches: 7. There are 17 residues in the CDR3. Germline loops: CDR1 SGDLS, CDR2 YYNGEE.

The V call is TRBV7-2, the J call TRBJ1-4; no reliable D call. V lost 4 bases, J lost 7 bases, and 19 bases lay in between. CDR1 and CDR2 (germline): SGHTA, FQGNSA. There are 16 residues in the CDR3. CDR3 amino acids: CASSSHGGIEGEKLFF. In DNA form, the CDR3 reads TGTGCCAGCAGCTCGCACGGAGGGATTGAGGGTGAAAAACTGTTTTTT.

The chain is built from TRBV6-5 and TRBJ2-1; 8 positions match TRBD1. The V and J ends lost 4 bases and 3 bases, in that order; junction bases with no gene match: 5. This CDR3 has 15 amino acids. The germline CDR1 and CDR2 sequences are MNHEY and SVGAGI. The CDR3 region is CASSFVTGVYNEQFF. The DNA for the CDR3 is TGTGCCAGCAGTTTTGTGACAGGGGTCTACAATGAGCAGTTCTTC.

The genes are TRBV7-9 and TRBJ2-7; 12 bases are shared with TRBD2. Trimming took 4 bases from V and 2 from J; bases not matched to a gene: 6. Germline V CDR1 and CDR2: SEHNR, FQNEAQ (reference sequence). The CDR3 consists of 16 residues. The CDR3 here is CASSSPLAGGPYEQYF. The CDR3 DNA is TGTGCCAGCAGCTCACCCCTAGCGGGAGGGCCCTACGAGCAGTACTTC.

The gene calls are TRBV10-3 and TRBJ2-1, with 9 bases matching TRBD2. The CDR3 runs to 12 residues. J gave up 7 bases and V 11 bases, and 6 bases lay outside the gene matches. The V gene's germline CDR1 is ENHRY and CDR2 SYGVKD. The CDR3 DNA reads as TGTGCCGTTAGCGGGAGTGGGAATGAGCAGTTCTTC. Translating gives CAVSGSGNEQFF.

This rearrangement joins TRBV6-5 to TRBJ1-2; TRBD1 matches at 8 bases. V shed 4 bases, J shed 9 bases, and the junction held 10 bases outside the gene matches. Per the germline V gene, CDR1 is MNHEY and CDR2 is SVGAGI. The length of the CDR3 is 14 residues. The CDR3: CASSSLGQGDSYTF. CDR3 bases: TGTGCCAGCAGTTCACTCGGACAGGGAGACAGCTACACCTTC.

The chain carries TRBV18 and TRBJ1-5, with D possibly matching TRBD1 (5 bases). The CDR3 length is 14 residues. V lost 1 base, J lost 7 bases, and 11 bases lay in between. Germline CDR1 and CDR2: KGHSH and LQKENI. The CDR3 loop is CASSPLDSLQPQHF. CDR3 DNA: TGTGCCAGCTCACCACTCGACAGCTTACAGCCCCAGCATTTT.

The chain uses TRBV27 and TRBJ2-5, with a weak D call TRBD1 (5 bases). Germline V CDR1 and CDR2: MNHEY, SMNVEV (reference sequence). CDR3 length: 14 residues. V was cut by 2 bases and J by 6 bases, with 13 bases left in between. CDR3 DNA: TGTGCCAGCAGTTTAGGCAGGGATCCCCAGACCCAGTACTTC. Protein sequence: CASSLGRDPQTQYF.

In nucleotides, the CDR3 is TGCAGCGCGGAGGGACAGACCTATGGCTACACCTTC. It codes for CSAEGQTYGYTF. The chain uses TRBV29-1 and TRBJ1-2; 7 bases match TRBD1. CDR1 and CDR2 (germline): SQVTM, ANQGSEA. This CDR3 has 12 amino acids. The V and J ends lost 7 bases and 4 bases, in that order; junction bases with no gene match: 6.